A single sample is the source of the 14 T cell receptor beta chains below, sequenced in a study of prognosis after radiotherapy for stage I lung cancer. The authors amplified TCR beta CDR3 from genomic DNA using two-round multiplex PCR. It was primers specific to each TRBV and TRBJ gene that first-round PCR used. TCRdb called the multiplex PCR reads again in MiXCR, with one record for every CDR3 protein. The sample lists about 34,000 distinct CDR3 sequences; 32% were seen once. The starting material was PBMCs, obtained before or after stereotactic body radiation therapy (not recorded which). The receptors come from a donor aged 50 or older with non-small cell lung cancer.

On this clonotype itself: The germline gene is not matched at one end of the junction; a read error may be the cause. The genes are TRBV6-2 or TRBV6-3 and TRBJ1-5; 8 positions match TRBD1. CDR1 and CDR2 (germline): MNHEY, SVGEGT. The CDR3 consists of 15 residues. CDR3 sequence (DNA): TGTGCCAGCAGTGAAGTGACAGGGGTTAATCAGACCCAGCATTTT. It codes for CASSEVTGVNQTQHF.

There are many counts of this clonotype. The chain employs TRBV10-3 and TRBJ2-7, with 7 bases lining up with TRBD1. CDR1 ENHRY and CDR2 SYGVKD come from the germline V gene. The J segment lost 0 bases and the V segment lost 10 bases, leaving 18 bases of the junction unmatched. The CDR3 covers 17 residues. The CDR3 DNA reads TGTGCCACCCGACCCACTCAACAGGGGCCCAGCTCCTACGAGCAGTACTTC. Protein: CATRPTQQGPSSYEQYF.

The chain uses TRBV6-2 or TRBV6-3 and TRBJ2-7; TRBD1 matches at 8 bases. From germline, CDR1 is MNHEY and CDR2 SVGEGT. This CDR3 has 16 amino acids. The junction had 9 bases not matched to a gene; V was cut back by 2 bases and J by 3 bases. CDR3 residues: CASSYLPPGTGYEQYF. The CDR3 coding sequence is TGTGCCAGCAGTTACCTCCCCCCCGGGACAGGCTACGAGCAGTACTTC.

This clonotype was counted at least ten times. CDR3: CASSEVVGRRKTQYF. In nucleotides, the CDR3 is TGTGCCAGCAGTGAAGTGGTGGGGCGCAGGAAGACGCAGTATTTT. V gene TRBV2 combines with J gene TRBJ2-3, with a possible D match to TRBD1 (5 bases). Germline V CDR1 and CDR2: SNHLY, FYNNEI. The CDR3 loop spans 15 amino acids. The V and J ends lost 1 base and 9 bases respectively, with 17 bases between them.

V and J are TRBV6-1 and TRBJ2-1; 12 bases agree with TRBD1. There are 14 residues in the CDR3. After removal of 11 bases from V and 5 bases from J, the junction contained 7 bases not matched to a gene. Germline CDR1 is MNHNS and CDR2 is SASEGT. The CDR3 protein is CADRDRGQNNEQFF. CDR3 bases: TGTGCCGACCGGGACAGGGGGCAAAACAATGAGCAGTTCTTC.

At least ten counts were recorded for this clonotype. This chain links TRBV2 with TRBJ2-3; 16 bases match TRBD2. The CDR3 spans 16 residues. Germline CDR1 reads SNHLY; CDR2 reads FYNNEI. V lost 8 bases, J lost 2 bases, and 4 bases stayed unmatched. The CDR3 region is CASSGTSGGDTDTQYF. CDR3 nucleotides: TGTGCCAGCTCCGGGACTAGCGGGGGGGACACAGATACGCAGTATTTT.

Ten or more counts support this clonotype. V usage is TRBV20-1 and J usage is TRBJ2-1; 8 bases match TRBD1. The CDR3 loop spans 13 amino acids. The V segment lost 6 bases and the J segment 7 bases; nucleotides outside the gene matches: 8. Germline values: CDR1 DFQATT, CDR2 SNEGSKA (reference sequence). The CDR3 region is CSANPGQGNEQFF. The CDR3 DNA sequence: TGCAGTGCCAACCCTGGACAGGGAAATGAGCAGTTCTTC.

This clonotype was counted many times. This chain links TRBV6-4 with TRBJ2-5; D remains unclear. The CDR3 is 15 amino acids. Germline V gives CDR1 MRHNA, CDR2 SNTAGT. V was pared by 2 bases and J by 1 base, with 11 bases between. The CDR3 region is CASSDGGLVQETQYF. Here the CDR3 DNA reads TGTGCCAGCAGTGACGGCGGTCTAGTCCAAGAGACCCAGTACTTC.

The chain links TRBV28 to TRBJ1-4, with 7 bases lining up with TRBD1. Germline V CDR1 and CDR2: MDHEN, SYDVKM. The CDR3 has 14 amino acids. V dropped 6 bases and J dropped 8; count of bases not matched to a gene: 9. The CDR3 region has the DNA TGTGCCAGCAGCACGACAGGGACTGAGGAAAAACTGTTTTTT. It translates to CASSTTGTEEKLFF. Combining the CDR3 with reference TRBV28 and TRBJ1-4 gives the whole variable domain DVKVTQSSRYLVKRTGEKVFLECVQDMDHENMFWYRQDPGLGLRLIYFSYDVKMKEKGDIPEGYSVSREKKERFSLILESASTNQTSMYLCASSTTGTEEKLFFGSGTQLSVL.

CDR3 residues: CASSLGGAVTEAFF. CDR3 coding DNA: TGTGCCAGCAGCCTAGGGGGCGCCGTCACTGAAGCTTTCTTT. The chain uses TRBV7-9 and TRBJ1-1; 7 bases align to TRBD1. After removal of 5 bases from V and 4 bases from J, the junction contained 7 bases not matched to a gene. There are 14 residues in the CDR3. CDR1 and CDR2 from the germline V gene are SEHNR and FQNEAQ (reference sequence).

The chain has TRBV5-4 and TRBJ1-5, with 8 nucleotides matching TRBD1. The CDR3 is 13 amino acids. J was trimmed by 9 bases and V by 4 bases; bases with no gene match: 6. The germline gives CDR1 SGHNT, CDR2 YYREEE (reference sequence). The CDR3 DNA sequence: TGTGCCAGCAGCCCTGATACAGGGGGGCCCCAGCATTTT. Translation: CASSPDTGGPQHF. The full variable domain, completed using reference TRBV5-4 and TRBJ1-5, is ETGVTQSPTHLIKTRGQQVTLRCSSQSGHNTVSWYQQALGQGPQFIFQYYREEENGRGNFPPRFSGLQFPNYSSELNVNALELDDSALYLCASSPDTGGPQHFGDGTRLSIL.

Note on this clonotype: A single base is all that separates this from a far larger clone, so a read error is likely. This sequence joins TRBV6-2 or TRBV6-3 and TRBJ2-2; unclear D gene. V dropped 5 bases and J dropped 6 bases, with 7 bases sitting between them. This CDR3 has 12 amino acids. Germline V lookup: CDR1 MNHEY, CDR2 SVGEGT. CDR3 bases: TGTGCCAGCAGTGGAAAACCCGGGGAGCTGTTTTTT. Its protein is CASSGKPGELFF.

At least ten counts were recorded for this clonotype. The chain recombines TRBV24-1 with TRBJ2-5, with D perhaps matching TRBD1 or TRBD2 (5 bases each). This CDR3 is 14 amino acids long. CDR1 is KGHDR and CDR2 is SFDVKD in the germline V gene. V was shortened by 4 bases and J by 4 bases, with 12 bases between the two germline ends. The CDR3 sequence: CATSESPGRETQYF. CDR3 DNA: TGTGCCACCAGTGAGTCCCCAGGGAGAGAGACCCAGTACTTC.

The chain employs TRBV5-1 and TRBJ2-5; the D is unclear. Germline values: CDR1 SGHRS, CDR2 YFSETQ. Trimming left V 6 bases short and J 5 bases short, with 20 bases between. CDR3 length: 15 amino acids. CDR3 amino acids: CASMRTPTISETQYF. CDR3 nucleotides: TGCGCCAGCATGCGGACCCCCACTATATCGGAGACCCAGTACTTC.